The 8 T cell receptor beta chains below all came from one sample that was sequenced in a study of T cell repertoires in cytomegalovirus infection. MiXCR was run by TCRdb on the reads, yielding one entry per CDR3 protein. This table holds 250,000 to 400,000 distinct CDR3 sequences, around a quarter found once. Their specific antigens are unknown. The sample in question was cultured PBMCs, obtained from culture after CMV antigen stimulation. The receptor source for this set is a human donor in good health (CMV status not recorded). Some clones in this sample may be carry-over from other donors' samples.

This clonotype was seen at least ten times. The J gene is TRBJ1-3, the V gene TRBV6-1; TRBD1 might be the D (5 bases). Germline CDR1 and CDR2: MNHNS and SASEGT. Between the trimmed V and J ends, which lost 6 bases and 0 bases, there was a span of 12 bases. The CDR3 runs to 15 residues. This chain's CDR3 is CASSHDRSSGNTIYF. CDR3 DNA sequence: TGTGCCAGCAGCCACGACAGAAGCTCTGGAAACACCATATATTTT.

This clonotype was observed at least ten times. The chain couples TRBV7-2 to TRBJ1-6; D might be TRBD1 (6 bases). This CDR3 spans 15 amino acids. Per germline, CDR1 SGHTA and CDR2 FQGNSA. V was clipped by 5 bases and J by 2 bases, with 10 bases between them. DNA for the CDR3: TGTGCCAGCAGCACCAGGGACACCTATAATTCACCCCTCCACTTT. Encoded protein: CASSTRDTYNSPLHF.

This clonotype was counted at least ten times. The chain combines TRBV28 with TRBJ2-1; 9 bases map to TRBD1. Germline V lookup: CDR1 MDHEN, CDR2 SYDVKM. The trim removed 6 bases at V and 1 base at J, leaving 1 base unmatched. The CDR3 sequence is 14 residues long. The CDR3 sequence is CASRGQGSYNEQFF. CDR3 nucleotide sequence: TGTGCCAGCAGGGGACAGGGTTCCTACAATGAGCAGTTCTTC.

CDR3 region: CASGFVLAGYNEQFF. CDR3 nucleotides: TGTGCTAGTGGTTTCGTACTAGCGGGATACAATGAGCAGTTCTTC. The V and J genes are TRBV12-5 and TRBJ2-1; 10 nucleotides match TRBD2. V lost 3 bases to trimming and J lost 4 bases; unmatched junction nucleotides: 3. Germline values: CDR1 LGHNT, CDR2 FRNRAP. The CDR3 extends over 15 amino acids.

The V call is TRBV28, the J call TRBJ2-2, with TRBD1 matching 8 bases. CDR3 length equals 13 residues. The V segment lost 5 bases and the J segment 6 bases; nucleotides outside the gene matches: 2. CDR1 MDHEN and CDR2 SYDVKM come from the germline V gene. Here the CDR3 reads CASSIQGAGELFF. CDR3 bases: TGTGCCAGCAGTATACAGGGGGCCGGGGAGCTGTTTTTT.

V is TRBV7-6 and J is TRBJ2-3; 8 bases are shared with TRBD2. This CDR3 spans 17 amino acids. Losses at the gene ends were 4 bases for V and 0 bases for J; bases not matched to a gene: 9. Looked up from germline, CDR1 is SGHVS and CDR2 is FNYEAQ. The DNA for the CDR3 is TGTGCCAGCAGCTGGTCGGCGGAGCGGGAGAGCACAGATACGCAGTATTTT. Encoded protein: CASSWSAERESTDTQYF.

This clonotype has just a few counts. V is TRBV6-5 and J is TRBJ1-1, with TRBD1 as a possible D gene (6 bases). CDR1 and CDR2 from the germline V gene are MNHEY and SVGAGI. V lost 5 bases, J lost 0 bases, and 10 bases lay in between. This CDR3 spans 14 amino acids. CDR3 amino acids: CASSAGAVNTEAFF. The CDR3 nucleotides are TGTGCCAGCAGTGCAGGGGCGGTGAACACTGAAGCTTTCTTT.

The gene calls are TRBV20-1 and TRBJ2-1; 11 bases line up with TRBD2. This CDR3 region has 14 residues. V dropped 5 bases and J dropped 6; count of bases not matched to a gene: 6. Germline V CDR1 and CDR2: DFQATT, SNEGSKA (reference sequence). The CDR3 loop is CSAALAGVGNEQFF. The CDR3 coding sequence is TGCAGTGCTGCACTAGCGGGAGTCGGCAATGAGCAGTTCTTC.